The sequence of this TCR beta chain was determined in a study of blood T cell repertoires in COVID-19. Turning to the study itself: The United States, Italy and Spain provided the acute and convalescent COVID-19 samples. T cells, B-cell-depleted T cells, or PBMCs supplied cDNA or gDNA.

Method: immunoSEQ multiplex PCR; TCRdb's copy keeps in-frame clones and lacks some. The sample carries roughly 320,000 clones, about nine tenths recorded once. Trimming took 0 bases from V and 7 from J; bases not matched to a gene: 6. Germline V gene lookup returns CDR1 LGHNA and CDR2 YSLEER. This CDR3 has 16 amino acids. Seattle participants joined during active infection and were tracked over time. Sequenced input: peripheral blood. This chain connects TRBV4-3 to TRBJ1-6, with 7 bases that match TRBD1. The clonotype was recovered from a woman aged 30 to 39 with COVID-19, enrolled during active disease. The chain's CDR3 is CASSQEDRTFNSPLHF. As DNA, the CDR3 is TGCGCCAGCAGCCAAGAGGACAGGACCTTCAATTCACCCCTCCACTTT.